Below, 31 T cell receptor beta chains from the same sample are listed, as sequenced in a study of T cell changes during pregnancy in multiple sclerosis. Some clones are missing from TCRdb's copy, which holds only in-frame ones; the method was immunoSEQ multiplex PCR. The table includes 72,000 or so clones, roughly 93% detected once. This sample comprised peripheral blood, obtained in the second trimester of pregnancy. The receptors come from a female donor with multiple sclerosis, enrolled in a pregnancy study.

This sequence joins TRBV19 and TRBJ2-7; 14 bases match TRBD2. Germline V CDR1 and CDR2: LNHDA, SQIVND (reference sequence). The CDR3 spans 17 residues. The trim removed 3 bases at V and 5 bases at J, leaving 9 bases unmatched. CDR3 nucleotides: TGTGCCAGTAGTATCCCTTTGACTAGCGGGGGGGCCAACGAGCAGTACTTC. Protein: CASSIPLTSGGANEQYF.

This clone was seen a single time. The V and J genes are TRBV5-1 and TRBJ1-2; D possibly corresponds to TRBD1 (5 bases). Germline lookup yields CDR1 SGHRS and CDR2 YFSETQ. Deletions cut 0 bases from V and 6 bases from J, with 9 bases between. The CDR3 spans 13 residues. CDR3 coding DNA: TGCGCCAGCAGCTTGGCAGGGTCCAATGGCTACACCTTC. Translation gives CASSLAGSNGYTF. Using reference TRBV5-1 and TRBJ1-2 for the parts outside the CDR3, the full variable domain is KAGVTQTPRYLIKTRGQQVTLSCSPISGHRSVSWYQQTPGQGLQFLFEYFSETQRNKGNFPGRFSGRQFSNSRSEMNVSTLELGDSALYLCASSLAGSNGYTFGSGTRLTVV.

The chain's CDR3 is CASSVEVGTGRVLGRTEAFF. The CDR3 DNA sequence: TGTGCCAGCAGCGTAGAGGTCGGGACAGGGCGGGTTTTGGGACGCACTGAAGCTTTCTTT. This chain links TRBV9 with TRBJ1-1; 9 bases match TRBD1. J was trimmed by 4 bases and V by 0 bases; bases with no gene match: 19. This CDR3 region has 20 residues. The germline V gene encodes CDR1 SGDLS and CDR2 YYNGEE.

This rearrangement joins TRBV7-3 to TRBJ1-3; TRBD1 might be the D (5 bases). Trimming left V 6 bases short and J 7 bases short, with 13 bases between. Germline V CDR1 and CDR2: SGHTA, FQGTGA. This CDR3 contains 13 residues. The CDR3 reads CASSKGNGNTIYF. The CDR3 DNA reads as TGTGCCAGCAGTAAGGGGAATGGTAACACCATATATTTT.

The V call is TRBV9, the J call TRBJ1-1; 7 bases map to TRBD1. V was clipped by 3 bases and J by 6 bases; unmatched bases: 5. Germline CDR1 reads SGDLS; CDR2 reads YYNGEE. CDR3 length equals 13 residues. CDR3 residues: CASSGQGGAEAFF. CDR3 bases: TGTGCCAGCAGCGGACAGGGAGGCGCTGAAGCTTTCTTT.

The chain links TRBV29-1 to TRBJ1-1, with 8 bases identical to TRBD1. CDR3 length: 12 amino acids. Germline lookup yields CDR1 SQVTM and CDR2 ANQGSEA. V lost 6 bases and J lost 1; bases outside the gene matches: 1. The CDR3 region is CSVGTGNTEAFF. CDR3 sequence (DNA): TGCAGCGTGGGGACAGGGAACACTGAAGCTTTCTTT.

This clone showed up just once. The V and J genes are TRBV7-8 and TRBJ2-7, with 8 bases matching TRBD2. In germline, CDR1 is SGHVS, CDR2 FQNEAQ. V dropped 5 bases and J dropped 6; count of bases not matched to a gene: 6. This CDR3 spans 13 amino acids. The CDR3, as DNA: TGTGCCAGCAGCCGGGAGGGGGGTGGCGAGCAGTACTTC. Its protein product is CASSREGGGEQYF.

This chain links TRBV7-8 with TRBJ2-1; D unresolved. This CDR3 contains 15 residues. From germline, CDR1 is SGHVS and CDR2 FQNEAQ. Trimming took 0 bases from V and 5 from J, leaving 11 bases between them. DNA for the CDR3: TGTGCCAGCAGCTTAGCGAGTTGGGCCAACAATGAGCAGTTCTTC. Amino acids: CASSLASWANNEQFF.

V usage is TRBV7-9 and J usage is TRBJ1-5, with D perhaps TRBD1 (5 bases). CDR3 length: 14 amino acids. Germline lookup yields CDR1 SEHNR and CDR2 FQNEAQ (reference sequence). V lost 1 base and J lost 8, with 12 bases in between. CDR3 region: CASSLGAGWEPQHF. The DNA for the CDR3 is TGTGCCAGCAGCTTAGGCGCAGGGTGGGAGCCCCAGCATTTT.

V gene TRBV5-1 combines with J gene TRBJ1-1, with D hard to call. The CDR3 loop spans 12 amino acids. Germline V lookup: CDR1 SGHRS, CDR2 YFSETQ. V was trimmed by 7 bases and J by 3 bases, leaving 10 bases between them. This CDR3 reads CASSEGYTEAFF. The CDR3 nucleotides read TGCGCCAGCTCAGAGGGATACACTGAAGCTTTCTTT.

The chain carries TRBV6-1 and TRBJ2-7; 7 bases align to TRBD1. CDR3 size: 12 residues. V gave up 6 bases and J gave up 5 bases; unmatched junction bases: 4. The germline V gene encodes CDR1 MNHNS and CDR2 SASEGT. This CDR3 is CASRGDRDEQYF. In nucleotides, the CDR3 is TGTGCCAGCAGAGGAGACAGGGACGAGCAGTACTTC.

The chain joins TRBV7-8 to TRBJ2-1; D unclear. V was clipped by 5 bases and J by 4 bases, with 18 bases between them. The CDR3 has 16 amino acids. Germline values: CDR1 SGHVS, CDR2 FQNEAQ. As DNA, the CDR3 is TGTGCCAGCAGCCGTTCACGGGTCACACCGTACAATGAGCAGTTCTTC. This gives the protein CASSRSRVTPYNEQFF.

Here the CDR3 reads CASSPWTSGGYNEQFF. The DNA of the CDR3 is TGTGCCAGCAGCCCCTGGACTAGCGGGGGTTACAATGAGCAGTTCTTC. The chain is built from TRBV9 and TRBJ2-1, with TRBD2 matching over 13 bases. Germline CDR1 SGDLS, CDR2 YYNGEE. V shed 4 bases and J 4 bases; nucleotides not matched to a gene: 5. This CDR3 comprises 16 residues.

This chain joins TRBV2 and TRBJ2-7; possible D gene TRBD1, 5 bases. The CDR3 contains 15 residues. Germline CDR1 is SNHLY and CDR2 is FYNNEI. The germline V and J ends were trimmed by 0 bases and 2 bases, with 11 bases remaining between them. CDR3 bases: TGTGCCAGCAGTGAAGCTGTGACAGTAGCCTACGAGCAGTACTTC. Translated, it gives CASSEAVTVAYEQYF.

V is TRBV25-1 and J is TRBJ2-1; possibly TRBD2 for D (6 bases). CDR1 MGHDK and CDR2 SYGVNS come from the germline V gene. The CDR3 sequence is 15 residues long. The ends were cut back, 3 bases at V and 5 bases at J, with 14 bases in the middle. CDR3 region: CASSDGGQRHNEQFF. The CDR3 bases are TGTGCCAGCAGTGATGGAGGGCAGAGACACAATGAGCAGTTCTTC.

This chain links TRBV5-1 with TRBJ2-3; 7 bases match TRBD1. J was trimmed by 2 bases and V by 3 bases; bases with no gene match: 3. Germline V gene data show CDR1 as SGHRS and CDR2 as YFSETQ. CDR3 size: 14 residues. The CDR3 DNA follows: TGCGCCAGCAGCTCGGGACAGTCCACAGATACGCAGTATTTT. As protein: CASSSGQSTDTQYF. Full variable domain (remainder filled in from reference TRBV5-1 and TRBJ2-3): KAGVTQTPRYLIKTRGQQVTLSCSPISGHRSVSWYQQTPGQGLQFLFEYFSETQRNKGNFPGRFSGRQFSNSRSEMNVSTLELGDSALYLCASSSGQSTDTQYFGPGTRLTVL.

The chain carries TRBV19 and TRBJ1-5; no clear D. Germline V gives CDR1 LNHDA, CDR2 SQIVND (reference sequence). Trimming left V 3 bases short and J 4 bases short, with 10 bases between. This CDR3 is built from 14 residues. CDR3 nucleotides: TGTGCCAGTAGTATTGGTCAGTCAAATCAGCCCCAGCATTTT. Protein product: CASSIGQSNQPQHF.

This clone has a handful of counts. V is TRBV7-3 and J is TRBJ1-2, with D perhaps TRBD1 (6 bases). Trimming pared 5 bases from V and 7 bases from J, leaving 17 bases between. The germline V gene has CDR1 SGHTA and CDR2 FQGTGA. This CDR3 spans 14 amino acids. Here the CDR3 DNA reads TGTGCCAGCAGCCCAGGGACACCCCGTGGTGGCTACACCTTC. The encoded protein is CASSPGTPRGGYTF.

The chain combines TRBV6-5 with TRBJ2-2; 9 positions agree with TRBD1. V lost 6 bases, J lost 2 bases, and 4 bases stayed unmatched. CDR3 length equals 15 residues. Germline V gene sequence: CDR1 MNHEY, CDR2 SVGAGI. The CDR3 DNA reads as TGTGCCAGCAGCCCACAGGGGGCCAACACCGGGGAGCTGTTTTTT. This sequence encodes CASSPQGANTGELFF.

This clone was counted a single time. The V gene is TRBV2, the J gene TRBJ2-7; the D gene is possibly TRBD2 (5 bases). Germline CDR1 reads SNHLY; CDR2 reads FYNNEI. The V end was cut by 4 bases, the J end by 2 bases, with 30 bases between. The CDR3 totals 20 residues. This CDR3 is CASSGAPGEGPLPKPYEQYF. For the CDR3, the DNA is TGTGCCAGCAGTGGGGCCCCGGGTGAGGGTCCTCTACCGAAGCCCTACGAGCAGTACTTC.

The genes are TRBV7-9 and TRBJ2-5; 8 bases agree with TRBD2. The CDR3 runs to 18 residues. J was trimmed by 5 bases and V by 1 base; bases with no gene match: 15. CDR1 and CDR2 (germline): SEHNR, FQNEAQ (reference sequence). In nucleotides, the CDR3 is TGTGCCAGCAGCTTAGTTCCCTTCCTTACGGGGGGGAGCGAGACCCAGTACTTC. It encodes CASSLVPFLTGGSETQYF.

This clone came up once. V and J are TRBV9 and TRBJ2-7; TRBD1 matches at 10 bases. Trimming removed 0 bases from V and 11 bases from J; junction bases left unmatched: 5. The germline CDR1 and CDR2 sequences are SGDLS and YYNGEE. This CDR3 contains 13 residues. CDR3 in amino acids: CASSVGGQGPEYF. CDR3 DNA sequence: TGTGCCAGCAGCGTAGGGGGACAGGGGCCGGAGTACTTC. The full variable domain, rest sourced from reference TRBV9 and TRBJ2-7, is DSGVTQTPKHLITATGQRVTLRCSPRSGDLSVYWYQQSLDQGLQFLIQYYNGEERAKGNILERFSAQQFPDLHSELNLSSLELGDSALYFCASSVGGQGPEYFGPGTRLTVT.

The rearrangement links TRBV7-9 to TRBJ1-6; D perhaps matches TRBD1 (5 bases). CDR3 length: 19 amino acids. Germline assignment: CDR1 SEHNR and CDR2 FQNEAQ (reference sequence). V was cut by 3 bases and J by 1 base, with 19 bases left in between. The CDR3 sequence: CASSLAGTFSSSYNSPLHF. The CDR3 DNA reads TGTGCCAGCAGCTTGGCGGGGACTTTCTCCAGTTCCTATAATTCACCCCTCCACTTT.

This chain links TRBV7-2 with TRBJ2-3; TRBD1 matches 7 bases. This CDR3 has 13 residues. The germline V gene encodes CDR1 SGHTA and CDR2 FQGNSA. Unmatched junction bases numbered 12, after V lost 4 bases and J lost 14 bases. CDR3 protein: CASSSGFRGSRYF. The CDR3 nucleotides are TGTGCCAGCAGCTCGGGGTTCAGGGGGTCTCGGTATTTT.

This sequence joins TRBV5-1 and TRBJ2-7; 12 bases line up with TRBD2. Germline CDR1 SGHRS, CDR2 YFSETQ. The CDR3 totals 14 residues. With V trimmed by 5 bases and J by 3 bases, 3 bases remained unmatched. CDR3 coding DNA: TGCGCCAGCAGTCTAGCGGGAGGGGACTACGAGCAGTACTTC. Protein: CASSLAGGDYEQYF. Full variable domain (rest looked up from reference TRBV5-1 and TRBJ2-7): KAGVTQTPRYLIKTRGQQVTLSCSPISGHRSVSWYQQTPGQGLQFLFEYFSETQRNKGNFPGRFSGRQFSNSRSEMNVSTLELGDSALYLCASSLAGGDYEQYFGPGTRLTVT.

The V call is TRBV29-1, the J call TRBJ2-1; TRBD1 agrees at 9 bases. V shed 6 bases and J 0 bases; nucleotides not matched to a gene: 6. Germline CDR1 SQVTM, CDR2 ANQGSEA. This CDR3 is built from 15 residues. The DNA of the CDR3 is TGCAGCGTAGGGACAGGGCCGAGCTCCTACAATGAGCAGTTCTTC. Its protein product is CSVGTGPSSYNEQFF.

A single count supports this clone. V gene TRBV5-8 combines with J gene TRBJ1-2; D gene uncertain. The V end was cut by 4 bases, the J end by 2 bases, with 15 bases between. The CDR3 consists of 15 residues. Germline CDR1 SGHTS, CDR2 YDEGEE. The CDR3 reads CASSPISKRNYGYTF. CDR3 in DNA: TGTGCCAGCAGCCCGATTTCTAAGAGGAACTATGGCTACACCTTC.

The chain is built from TRBV19 and TRBJ2-5; 13 nucleotides agree with TRBD2. There are 16 residues in the CDR3. From germline, CDR1 is LNHDA and CDR2 SQIVND (reference sequence). The J segment lost 4 bases and the V segment lost 5 bases, leaving 7 bases of the junction unmatched. CDR3 in DNA: TGTGCCAGTAGTCTCGGACTAGCGGGGGAAGGAGAGACCCAGTACTTC. It encodes CASSLGLAGEGETQYF.

The V call is TRBV2, the J call TRBJ1-4, with D uncertain. CDR1 and CDR2 from the germline V gene are SNHLY and FYNNEI. V was trimmed by 0 bases and J by 8 bases, leaving 7 bases between them. The CDR3 contains 13 residues. CDR3 loop: CASSEAREEKLFF. The DNA of the CDR3 is TGTGCCAGCAGTGAAGCTAGGGAGGAAAAACTGTTTTTT.

The CDR3 DNA reads as TGCAGCGTTGAGGGTCTTCAATCGGGTGAGCAGTTCTTC. Protein: CSVEGLQSGEQFF. This chain uses TRBV29-1 with TRBJ2-1; D remains unclear. CDR1 and CDR2 from the germline V gene are SQVTM and ANQGSEA. The V end was cut by 3 bases, the J end by 9 bases, with 15 bases between. The length of the CDR3 is 13 residues.

The V gene is TRBV27, the J gene TRBJ1-5; TRBD1 aligns across 10 bases. CDR3 length: 15 amino acids. The J segment lost 4 bases and the V segment lost 6 bases, leaving 6 bases of the junction unmatched. Germline V CDR1 and CDR2: MNHEY, SMNVEV (reference sequence). CDR3 sequence: CASSPDRGQNQPQHF. CDR3 nucleotide sequence: TGTGCCAGCAGCCCAGACAGGGGGCAAAATCAGCCCCAGCATTTT.